This TCR beta chain was documented in a study of cytomegalovirus exposure and HLA in healthy donors. Study-wide context: A preliminary data release comprised roughly 80 million unique TCRs obtained from HLA-typed donors.

Concerning this clone itself: Its specificity is not known.

CDR1 is SQVTM and CDR2 is ANQGSEA in the germline V gene. Unmatched junction bases numbered 23, after V lost 2 bases and J lost 5 bases. There are 21 residues in the CDR3. Vbeta (60) and Jbeta (13) primers were used in the PCR. The protocol was immunoSEQ multiplex PCR, while the TCRdb copy is restricted to in-frame clones and leaves out a portion. The repertoire has some 190,000 clones, around 67% of them found once; the top ten carry 3.1%. Study-level points and caveats: In vitro work confirmed that a few CMV-associated chains recognize CMV antigens. It was taken for granted in presence/absence analyses that sequencing depth across donors was roughly uniform.

The chain has TRBV29-1 and TRBJ2-5; 13 bases are a match to TRBD2. The sample was PBMCs. This sequence was found in a woman between 25 and 40 years old in good health and CMV-seropositive. CDR3 sequence reads: CSVEPRRTSGSVTEGKETQYF. As DNA, the CDR3 is TGCAGCGTTGAACCTCGGCGGACTAGCGGGAGCGTGACGGAGGGAAAGGAGACCCAGTACTTC.